The 25 T cell receptor beta chains below all came from one sample that was sequenced in a study of blood T cell repertoires in COVID-19. TCRdb's copy holds only in-frame clones and misses some; the assay was immunoSEQ multiplex PCR. The table includes around 150,000 clones, roughly 87% detected once. Input material: peripheral blood. The receptors were sampled from a human donor in a cohort sampled during active COVID-19.

The CDR3 is CASSYLAGNTDTQYF. CDR3 nucleotides: TGTGCCAGCAGTTATTTGGCTGGTAACACAGATACGCAGTATTTT. The chain links TRBV6-6 to TRBJ2-3; D is ambiguous. Germline V CDR1 and CDR2: MNHNY, SVGAGI (reference sequence). The V gene lost 3 bases and the J gene lost 2 bases, with 12 bases spanning the gap. The CDR3 sequence is 15 residues long.

DNA of the CDR3: TGTGCCAGCAGTTATGACCCGGGAGCCGACGAGCAGTACTTC. This codes for CASSYDPGADEQYF. The chain employs TRBV6-5 and TRBJ2-7; possible D gene TRBD2, 6 bases. V gave up 3 bases and J gave up 5 bases, with 14 bases separating them. Germline CDR1 MNHEY, CDR2 SVGAGI. The CDR3 covers 14 residues.

This chain joins TRBV7-6 and TRBJ2-7, with 8 bases identical to TRBD1. This CDR3 is 15 amino acids long. The J segment lost 2 bases and the V segment lost 0 bases, leaving 3 bases of the junction unmatched. CDR1 is SGHVS and CDR2 is FNYEAQ in the germline V gene. The CDR3 here is CASSLAQGAAYEQYF. CDR3 bases: TGTGCCAGCAGCTTAGCGCAGGGGGCAGCCTACGAGCAGTACTTC.

This chain joins TRBV7-9 and TRBJ2-2; 7 bases match TRBD1. This CDR3 has 15 amino acids. The V gene end was trimmed by 7 bases and the J gene end by 3 bases; junction bases not matched to a gene: 8. CDR1 is SEHNR and CDR2 is FQNEAQ in the germline V gene (reference sequence). Here the CDR3 reads CASNQITGDTGELFF. CDR3 nucleotide sequence: TGTGCCAGCAACCAGATAACAGGGGACACCGGGGAGCTGTTTTTT.

J is TRBJ2-6 and V is TRBV21-1; the table's D call, TRBD1, was not checked against the DNA. TRBV21-1 is listed as a pseudogene. The CDR3 covers 15 residues. CDR3 nucleotide sequence: TGTGCCAGCAACACGGACAGGACTGGGGCCAACGTCCTGACTTTC. It encodes CASNTDRTGANVLTF.

In DNA, the CDR3 is TGTGCCAGCGGTCAGGTCAACTATGGCTACACCTTC. Its protein is CASGQVNYGYTF. The chain links TRBV6-5 to TRBJ1-2; D remains ambiguous. Germline V CDR1 and CDR2: MNHEY, SVGAGI. The CDR3 is 12 residues long. Trimming cost V 8 bases and J 2 bases, with 9 bases left between them.

This chain joins TRBV27 and TRBJ1-1, with a weak D call TRBD1 (6 bases). The CDR3 is 13 residues long. Germline loops: CDR1 MNHEY, CDR2 SMNVEV (reference sequence). Trimming took 4 bases from V and 8 from J, leaving 14 bases between them. CDR3 region: CASSSGPTGEAFF. The CDR3 DNA follows: TGTGCCAGCAGTTCAGGGCCCACAGGGGAAGCTTTCTTT.

The chain has TRBV10-3 and TRBJ1-1; 8 bases agree with TRBD1. CDR3 length: 14 amino acids. Germline V gives CDR1 ENHRY, CDR2 SYGVKD. With V trimmed by 7 bases and J by 0 bases, 4 bases remained unmatched. The CDR3 region is CAITRQGLNTEAFF. Here the CDR3 DNA reads TGTGCCATCACTCGACAGGGGCTGAACACTGAAGCTTTCTTT.

The chain employs TRBV5-5 and TRBJ1-5; D remains unclear. The CDR3 length is 15 residues. Deletions cut 0 bases from V and 0 bases from J, with 7 bases between. Per germline, CDR1 SGHKS and CDR2 YYEKEE (reference sequence). The CDR3 region is CASSLVGNSNQPQHF. DNA of the CDR3: TGTGCCAGCAGCTTGGTCGGGAATAGCAATCAGCCCCAGCATTTT.

The chain carries TRBV6-5 and TRBJ2-7; TRBD2 agrees at 9 bases. Germline-derived CDR1 and CDR2 are MNHEY and SVGAGI. The CDR3 totals 14 residues. J was trimmed by 6 bases and V by 5 bases; bases with no gene match: 8. CDR3 sequence: CASSPIAGVGEQYF. The CDR3 nucleotides read TGTGCCAGCAGTCCAATAGCGGGAGTTGGCGAGCAGTACTTC.

The chain recombines TRBV28 with TRBJ1-2; D is unclear. The CDR3 covers 11 residues. V was pared by 3 bases and J by 4 bases, with 3 bases between. Germline values: CDR1 MDHEN, CDR2 SYDVKM. The CDR3 DNA reads TGTGCCAGCAGTTTCGGCTATGGCTACACCTTC. Translated, it gives CASSFGYGYTF.

The V and J genes are TRBV6-1 and TRBJ1-1; D might be TRBD1 (5 bases). The germline gives CDR1 MNHNS, CDR2 SASEGT. This CDR3 has 14 amino acids. The V and J ends lost 2 bases and 4 bases respectively, with 11 bases between them. The DNA of the CDR3 is TGTGCCAGCAGTGAATGGGGGGATGGCACTGAAGCTTTCTTT. This gives the protein CASSEWGDGTEAFF.

The gene calls are TRBV28 and TRBJ2-7, with D perhaps matching TRBD2 (5 bases). Trimming took 8 bases from V and 0 from J, leaving 8 bases between them. CDR1 and CDR2 from the germline V gene are MDHEN and SYDVKM. The CDR3 spans 12 residues. CDR3 loop: CASRGSSYEQYF. CDR3 DNA sequence: TGTGCCAGCCGGGGATCCTCCTACGAGCAGTACTTC.

The V and J genes are TRBV28 and TRBJ2-7, with D possibly matching TRBD2 (7 bases). The germline V gene encodes CDR1 MDHEN and CDR2 SYDVKM. The CDR3 covers 15 residues. V was clipped by 2 bases and J by 0 bases, with 11 bases between them. CDR3 protein: CASSLGGGRSYEQYF. The DNA for the CDR3 is TGTGCCAGCAGTTTAGGGGGGGGCCGCTCCTACGAGCAGTACTTC.

The chain links TRBV11-3 to TRBJ2-7, with D unclear. Deletions cut 1 base from V and 7 bases from J, with 14 bases between. The CDR3 totals 14 residues. The germline CDR1 and CDR2 sequences are SGHNT and YENEEA. CDR3 region: CASSLVRASGEQYF. Here the CDR3 DNA reads TGTGCCAGCAGCTTAGTCAGAGCCTCCGGGGAGCAGTACTTC.

The chain carries TRBV2 and TRBJ1-4; maybe TRBD1 (6 bases). CDR1 and CDR2 from the germline V gene are SNHLY and FYNNEI. The CDR3 has 15 amino acids. V lost 6 bases to trimming and J lost 7 bases, with 18 bases between them. The DNA of the CDR3 is TGTGCCAGCAGCGGACCAACAGGGCCCTTTGAAAAACTGTTTTTT. As protein: CASSGPTGPFEKLFF.

The chain has TRBV15 and TRBJ2-1, with D possibly TRBD2 on 5 matching bases. V was clipped by 8 bases and J by 1 base, with 9 bases between them. The CDR3 contains 13 residues. Germline V gives CDR1 LNHNV, CDR2 YYDKDF (reference sequence). The DNA of the CDR3 is TGTGCCACCCGTCGGACTTCCTACAATGAGCAGTTCTTC. Protein product: CATRRTSYNEQFF.

V usage is TRBV19 and J usage is TRBJ2-2, with D possibly TRBD1 on 5 matching bases. The germline gives CDR1 LNHDA, CDR2 SQIVND (reference sequence). The CDR3 covers 15 residues. V was pared by 6 bases and J by 0 bases, with 11 bases between. The CDR3 spells CASSPTDANTGELFF. The CDR3 DNA is TGTGCCAGTAGCCCGACAGATGCGAACACCGGGGAGCTGTTTTTT. The complete variable domain, with remaining parts taken from reference TRBV19 and TRBJ2-2, reads DGGITQSPKYLFRKEGQNVTLSCEQNLNHDAMYWYRQDPGQGLRLIYYSQIVNDFQKGDIAEGYSVSREKKESFPLTVTSAQKNPTAFYLCASSPTDANTGELFFGEGSRLTVL.

The chain couples TRBV5-6 to TRBJ1-3, with 9 bases matching TRBD1. CDR3 length: 19 residues. V was pared by 1 base and J by 0 bases, with 11 bases of the junction left unmatched. The germline gives CDR1 SGHDT, CDR2 YYEEEE. The CDR3 loop is CASSLWGQGTPFSGNTIYF. The CDR3 region has the DNA TGTGCCAGCAGCTTGTGGGGACAGGGTACTCCATTCTCTGGAAACACCATATATTTT. Looking up the rest from reference TRBV5-6 and TRBJ1-3 gives the full variable domain: DAGVTQSPTHLIKTRGQQVTLRCSPKSGHDTVSWYQQALGQGPQFIFQYYEEEERQRGNFPDRFSGHQFPNYSSELNVNALLLGDSALYLCASSLWGQGTPFSGNTIYFGEGSWLTVV.

The chain is built from TRBV9 and TRBJ1-1; weak D call: TRBD1 (5 bases). This CDR3 spans 13 amino acids. V was pared by 2 bases and J by 6 bases, with 11 bases between. Germline V CDR1 and CDR2: SGDLS, YYNGEE. The CDR3, as DNA: TGTGCCAGCAGCGTTCTTCAGGGATCTGAAGCTTTCTTT. Amino acids: CASSVLQGSEAFF. Drawing the rest from reference TRBV9 and TRBJ1-1, the complete variable domain is DSGVTQTPKHLITATGQRVTLRCSPRSGDLSVYWYQQSLDQGLQFLIQYYNGEERAKGNILERFSAQQFPDLHSELNLSSLELGDSALYFCASSVLQGSEAFFGQGTRLTVV.

Only one count was recorded for this clone. This chain uses TRBV9 with TRBJ2-7; 9 bases line up with TRBD2. From germline, CDR1 is SGDLS and CDR2 YYNGEE. Trimming removed 3 bases from V and 4 bases from J; junction bases left unmatched: 14. The CDR3 covers 17 residues. The CDR3 bases are TGTGCCAGCAGCGGCGATGAACGCGGGAGGGTCCCTTACGAGCAGTACTTC. Translating it yields CASSGDERGRVPYEQYF.

V and J are TRBV19 and TRBJ2-7; D ambiguous. Germline-derived CDR1 and CDR2 are LNHDA and SQIVND (reference sequence). The CDR3 consists of 14 residues. The V end lost 5 bases, the J end lost 2 bases, and 13 bases lay between the germline ends. CDR3 nucleotide sequence: TGTGCCAGTAGTTCCCGCGCCATACCCTACGAGCAGTACTTC. As protein: CASSSRAIPYEQYF. Variable domain in full (rest from reference TRBV19 and TRBJ2-7): DGGITQSPKYLFRKEGQNVTLSCEQNLNHDAMYWYRQDPGQGLRLIYYSQIVNDFQKGDIAEGYSVSREKKESFPLTVTSAQKNPTAFYLCASSSRAIPYEQYFGPGTRLTVT.

CDR3 sequence (DNA): TGTGCCAGTAGCCCCACAGGAACTTACCCCTACGAGCAGTACTTC. It is translated as CASSPTGTYPYEQYF. This chain uses TRBV19 with TRBJ2-7; TRBD1 might be the D (5 bases). Trimming cost V 6 bases and J 2 bases, with 17 bases left between them. Germline CDR1 reads LNHDA; CDR2 reads SQIVND (reference sequence). The CDR3 has 15 amino acids.

This chain connects TRBV2 to TRBJ1-2, with D uncertain. V lost 4 bases and J 3 bases, leaving 9 bases between the germline ends. CDR1 and CDR2 from the germline V gene are SNHLY and FYNNEI. The CDR3 consists of 13 residues. The CDR3 bases are TGTGCCAGCAGTGGAACCCTAGACTATGGCTACACCTTC. It specifies CASSGTLDYGYTF.

The rearrangement uses TRBV10-2 and TRBJ1-5; perhaps TRBD1 as D (6 bases). Germline V gene lookup returns CDR1 WSHSY and CDR2 SAAADI. The CDR3 covers 16 residues. V was trimmed by 6 bases and J by 7 bases, leaving 22 bases between them. The CDR3 sequence is CASSPAGQSWVQPQHF. The DNA of the CDR3 is TGCGCCAGCAGCCCCGCTGGACAGTCCTGGGTACAGCCCCAGCATTTT.